This TCR beta chain was captured in a study of T cells in Graves' hyperthyroidism and ophthalmopathy. Overall study context: Peripheral blood was taken when the disease was first diagnosed, before any treatment began. Study observations and caveats: A 13 V-J signature model discriminated ophthalmopathy versus stable hyperthyroidism. Most clonotypes expanded in the thyroid (above 0.001) were also present in blood.

CDR3 length: 12 amino acids. Germline CDR1 reads MNHEY; CDR2 reads SMNVEV (reference sequence). V dropped 6 bases and J dropped 4 bases, with 7 bases sitting between them. In this sample, this clonotype turned up a few times. Its antigen is unidentified. RNA transcripts served as the template for amplifying TCR beta CDR3 regions. The TCR CDR3 was amplified in a first-round RT-PCR using the HTBI primer set. MiXCR, applied by TCRdb to the multiplex PCR reads, yields one record per CDR3 protein. The sample yields approximately 410,000 distinct CDR3 sequences, under 15% seen once. Disease lasting under 3 months, a NOSPECS grade of at least 4, and a Clinical Activity Score of at least 3 were features of the ophthalmopathy patients.

The sample taken for sequencing was blood. The clonotype originates from a man between 18 and 29 years old with Graves' ophthalmopathy. The chain employs TRBV27 and TRBJ1-5, with D possibly matching TRBD1 (5 bases). CDR3 DNA sequence: TGTGCCAGCAGGACAGTTAATCAGCCCCAGCATTTT. Its protein product is CASRTVNQPQHF.